This T cell receptor (beta chain) appears in the sequencing data of a study of beta chain features in type 1 diabetes (dated by TCRdb to the late 2010s). Describing the broader study: Mean age, gender distribution, total cell number and subset yield did not differ between patients and healthy donors. A total of 85 million to 140 million sorted cells were examined across all samples, and the number of cells per subset was strongly correlated with RNA yield. The study compared TCRB repertoires of sorted circulating CD4+ T cell subsets between recently diagnosed type 1 diabetes patients and matched healthy donors. Regulatory and stem cell-like memory subsets were obtained from only 8 patients and roughly 8 healthy donors, while naive and central memory subsets were obtained from all 30 or so donors. The investigation overall reported the following: HLA sub-analyses involved small numbers of individuals, so any influence of HLA type on TCRB rearrangement remained unresolved. Type 1 diabetes patients showed a moderate but significant shortening of TCRB CDR3 length in all four CD4+ subsets. Because cDNA rather than genomic DNA was sequenced, highly expressing activated cells could have been over-represented, although no difference in activation and CD3 levels was found between groups. Naive, central memory and regulatory TCRB repertoires appeared more similar among patients than among healthy donors. PCR might favor shorter templates, but patient and control samples were amplified and corrected together, so any skew would affect both groups equally. Fewer insertions and more nucleotide deletions at VDJ recombination sites were observed in patients with type 1 diabetes, implying thymic rearrangement abnormalities.

From each donor, a single peripheral blood sample of about 100 mL on average was drawn into heparinised tubes. A BD FACSAria II and a panel including CD45RO, CCR7, CD25, CD127, CD95 and CD27 were used to sort naive, central memory, regulatory and stem cell-like memory CD4+ T cells. Purity was above 98% for every sorted population. Right away, PBMCs were isolated by Lymphoprep density gradient centrifugation and were stained directly, with no culture step. So that batch effects would be minimized, each experiment stained and sorted samples in pairs, pairing one healthy donor with one patient. All of the isolated RNA was reverse transcribed with the High Capacity cDNA Reverse Transcription Kit, so expressed TCRB transcripts were sequenced. Deep immunoSEQ sequencing was applied to naive, central memory and regulatory T cell samples, giving an average of about 3.8 million total reads per sample. Sorted cells were lysed in RLT buffer and RNA was extracted with DNase-treated RNeasy Micro or Mini kits, depending on cell number. To prevent cross-contamination, each cell subset was processed individually, whereas patient and healthy donor samples were processed jointly. The immunoSEQ multiplex PCR was used to amplify TCRB sequences from cDNA, generating 87-bp fragments that spanned the CDR3 region. Sequencing of the amplicons was done on the Illumina HiSeq platform. Processing in the source paper ran as follows. Synthetic template baselines were used to correct PCR bias computationally, reads within Hamming distance 2 were collapsed, and singletons that could not be merged were discarded. Reads were aligned against IMGT to assign V, D and J genes, CDR3 length and insertions or deletions at six rearrangement sites. Within each subset, clonotype counts were normalized to sorted cell number, and only after that were true diversity and Gini coefficients computed with the tcR R package. The overlap coefficient, calculated on TCRB nucleotide sequences, was used to quantify repertoire sharing. As a proxy for the pre-selection repertoire, out-of-frame TCRB sequences from naive cells were analyzed. This is the immuneACCESS table as TCRdb keeps it, with only in-frame sequences that have V and J called. A part of the clones is gone; compared with another copy, unresolved V genes explain less than half, and the rest is unexplained. The V and J calls and clone size are taken from that table; D and trimming were inferred from the DNA. The sample table contains approximately 400,000 clones; only one count was recorded for around 16% of them. The ten largest clonotypes hold approximately 0.02% of the sample.

Here V drops 6 bases and J drops 5 bases, and the junction holds 5 bases not matched to any gene. The CDR3 holds 13 amino acids from the cysteine to the phenylalanine. Only CDR3 DNA is held: 39 bases, read in frame from base 1. According to the germline V gene, CDR1 reads MDHEN and CDR2 reads SYDVKM. Regarding this clone: Its antigen is unknown. Per-nucleotide qualities are absent, and no much larger clonotype sits a single base away.

This TCR came from a woman between 18 and 29 years old in good health. The V and J segments used are TRBV28 and TRBJ1-2; 8 of the junction bases match TRBD1. The sample comprised naive CD4+ T cells from blood. Reading the label with the study, this specimen's cell subset or site is: true naive CD4+ T cells. The DNA is as follows: TGTGCCAGCAGAACGGGACAGGTATATGGCTACACCTTC. Its coded protein is CASRTGQVYGYTF.